This T cell receptor (beta chain) was identified during a study of CD8 T cells in Susac syndrome. About the study: Clinically active disease was present in over five of the sequenced Susac syndrome patients. About eight of these patients were in remission.

The ends were cut back, 6 bases at V and 8 bases at J, with 17 bases in the middle. CDR1 MGHDK and CDR2 SYGVNS come from the germline V gene. The CDR3 is 15 amino acids. An input of about 0.5 to 1 ug of RNA was subjected to reverse transcription using random hexamers. A single record per CDR3 protein comes from TCRdb applying MiXCR to the immunoSEQ multiplex PCR reads. Among roughly 150,000 distinct CDR3 sequences listed, more than 90% were seen once. The clonotype originates from a human donor with Susac syndrome. V is TRBV25-1 and J is TRBJ2-6; tentative D call: TRBD2 (6 bases). The sequencing input was CD4+ T cells from PBMCs. The CDR3 coding sequence is TGTGCCAGCAGCCTCGGGACTGCAAGCTCCAACGTCCTGACTTTC. Translation gives CASSLGTASSNVLTF. Full variable domain (rest looked up from reference TRBV25-1 and TRBJ2-6): EADIYQTPRYLVIGTGKKITLECSQTMGHDKMYWYQQDPGMELHLIHYSYGVNSTEKGDLSSESTVSRIRTEHFPLTLESARPSHTSQYLCASSLGTASSNVLTFGAGSRLTVL.